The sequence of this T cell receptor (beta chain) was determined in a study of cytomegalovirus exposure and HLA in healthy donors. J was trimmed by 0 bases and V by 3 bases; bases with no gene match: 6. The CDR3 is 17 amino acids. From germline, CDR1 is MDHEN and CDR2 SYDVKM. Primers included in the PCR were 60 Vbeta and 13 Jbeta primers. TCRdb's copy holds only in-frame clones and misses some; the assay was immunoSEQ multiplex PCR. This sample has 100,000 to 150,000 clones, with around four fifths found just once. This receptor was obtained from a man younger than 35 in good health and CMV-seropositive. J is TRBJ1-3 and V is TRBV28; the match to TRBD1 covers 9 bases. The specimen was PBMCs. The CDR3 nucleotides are TGTGCCAGCAGTTTCTGGGGGGACAGGGTCTCTGGAAACACCATATATTTT. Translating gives CASSFWGDRVSGNTIYF. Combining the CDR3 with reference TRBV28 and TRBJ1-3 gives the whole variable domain DVKVTQSSRYLVKRTGEKVFLECVQDMDHENMFWYRQDPGLGLRLIYFSYDVKMKEKGDIPEGYSVSREKKERFSLILESASTNQTSMYLCASSFWGDRVSGNTIYFGEGSWLTVV.